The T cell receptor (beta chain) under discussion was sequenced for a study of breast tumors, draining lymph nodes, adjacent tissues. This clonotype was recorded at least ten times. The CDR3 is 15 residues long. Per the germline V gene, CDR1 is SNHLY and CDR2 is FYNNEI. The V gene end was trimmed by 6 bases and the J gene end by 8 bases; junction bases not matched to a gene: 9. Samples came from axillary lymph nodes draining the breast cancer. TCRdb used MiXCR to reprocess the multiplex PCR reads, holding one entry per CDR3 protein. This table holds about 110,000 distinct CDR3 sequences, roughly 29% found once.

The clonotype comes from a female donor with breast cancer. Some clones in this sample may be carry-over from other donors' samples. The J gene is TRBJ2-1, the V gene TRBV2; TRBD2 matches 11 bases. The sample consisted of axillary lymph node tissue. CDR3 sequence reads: CASRVSGRASHEQFF. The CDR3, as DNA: TGTGCCAGCAGGGTTAGCGGGAGGGCCTCTCATGAGCAGTTCTTC.